The entry below describes one TCR beta chain. Antigen specificity is unknown. The data were taken from a study of T cell clonotyping in hematopoietic cell transplantation. Study-level results: Higher Inverse Simpson Index values in graft donor and pretransplant recipient predicted broader posttransplant TCR diversity.

Assay used: immunoSEQ multiplex PCR; TCRdb lists only in-frame clones, some missing. The table shows approximately 80,000 clones, with 96% occurring only once. V trimming: 3 bases; J trimming: 4 bases; junction bases outside the gene matches: 5. CDR1 is SGHVS, CDR2 FQNEAQ, per germline. The CDR3 is 15 amino acids. Regarding time point: recipient sample about 28 days before transplant, after cytoreduction. The source of this sequence is a woman between 45 and 65 years old with acute myeloid leukemia. Some clones in this sample may be carry-over from other donors' samples. This specimen was peripheral blood mononuclear cells, taken before stem cell transplant. The rearrangement uses TRBV7-8 and TRBJ1-3; TRBD1 aligns across 8 bases. The CDR3 region is CASSFQTGAGNTIYF. The CDR3 DNA reads TGTGCCAGCAGCTTCCAGACAGGGGCAGGAAACACCATATATTTT.